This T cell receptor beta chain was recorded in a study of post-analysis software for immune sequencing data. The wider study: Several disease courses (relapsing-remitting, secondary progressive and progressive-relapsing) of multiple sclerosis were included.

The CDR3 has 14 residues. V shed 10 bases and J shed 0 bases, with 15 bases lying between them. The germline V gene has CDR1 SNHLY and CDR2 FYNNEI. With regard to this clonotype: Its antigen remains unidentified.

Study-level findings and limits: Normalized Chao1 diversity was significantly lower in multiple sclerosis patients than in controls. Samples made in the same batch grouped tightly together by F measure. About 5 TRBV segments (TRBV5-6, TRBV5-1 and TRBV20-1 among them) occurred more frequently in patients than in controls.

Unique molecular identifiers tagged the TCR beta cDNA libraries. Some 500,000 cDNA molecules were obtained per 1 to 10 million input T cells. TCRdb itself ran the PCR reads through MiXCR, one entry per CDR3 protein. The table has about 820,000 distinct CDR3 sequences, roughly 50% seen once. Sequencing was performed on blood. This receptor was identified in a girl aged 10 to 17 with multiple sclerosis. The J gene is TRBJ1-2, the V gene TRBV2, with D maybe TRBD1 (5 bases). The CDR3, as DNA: TGTGCCAAGGGGCAGGGTAGAGCTAACTATGGCTACACCTTC. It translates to CAKGQGRANYGYTF.